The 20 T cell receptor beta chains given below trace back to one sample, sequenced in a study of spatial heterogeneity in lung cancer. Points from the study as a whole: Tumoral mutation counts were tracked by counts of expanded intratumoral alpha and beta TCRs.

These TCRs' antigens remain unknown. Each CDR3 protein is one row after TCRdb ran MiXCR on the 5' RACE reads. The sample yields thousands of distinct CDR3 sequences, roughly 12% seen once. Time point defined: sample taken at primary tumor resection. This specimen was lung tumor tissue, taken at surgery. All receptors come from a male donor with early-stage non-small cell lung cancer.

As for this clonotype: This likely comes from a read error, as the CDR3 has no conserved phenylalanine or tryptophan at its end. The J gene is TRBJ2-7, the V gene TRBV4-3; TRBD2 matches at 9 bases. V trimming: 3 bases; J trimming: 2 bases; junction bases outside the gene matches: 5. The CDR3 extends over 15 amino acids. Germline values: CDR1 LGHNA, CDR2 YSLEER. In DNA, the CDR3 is TGCGCCAGCAGCCATCGACTAGCGGCTACCTACGAGCAGTACTCC. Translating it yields CASSHRLAATYEQYS.

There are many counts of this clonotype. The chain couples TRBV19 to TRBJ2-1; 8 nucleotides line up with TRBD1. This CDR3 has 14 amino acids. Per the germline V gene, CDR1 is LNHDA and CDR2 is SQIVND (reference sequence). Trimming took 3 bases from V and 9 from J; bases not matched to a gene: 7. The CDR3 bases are TGTGCCAGTAGTATCCCGCAGGGGGCGGGTGAGCAGTTCTTC. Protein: CASSIPQGAGEQFF.

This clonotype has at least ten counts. The CDR3 region has the DNA TGTGCCAGTAGTAGAGACACCGCTAGCACAGATACGCAGTATTTT. Its protein is CASSRDTASTDTQYF. The V gene is TRBV19, the J gene TRBJ2-3, with D uncertain. There are 15 residues in the CDR3. The V gene lost 4 bases and the J gene lost 0 bases, with 11 bases spanning the gap. Per germline, CDR1 LNHDA and CDR2 SQIVND (reference sequence).

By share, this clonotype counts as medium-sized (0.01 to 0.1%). Here the CDR3 reads CASRPGQGRGYTF. Here the CDR3 DNA reads TGTGCCAGCCGTCCGGGACAGGGACGTGGCTACACCTTC. The V gene is TRBV6-5, the J gene TRBJ1-2; 9 bases fit TRBD1. V dropped 8 bases and J dropped 7; count of bases not matched to a gene: 8. The CDR3 is 13 amino acids. Germline loops: CDR1 MNHEY, CDR2 SVGAGI.

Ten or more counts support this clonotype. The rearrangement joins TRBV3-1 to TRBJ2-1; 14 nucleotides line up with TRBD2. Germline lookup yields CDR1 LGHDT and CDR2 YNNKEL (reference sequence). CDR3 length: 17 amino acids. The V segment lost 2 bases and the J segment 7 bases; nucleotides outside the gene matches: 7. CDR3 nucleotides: TGTGCCAGCAGCCAACGCCGGACTAGCGGGAGGTTGAATGAGCAGTTCTTC. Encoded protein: CASSQRRTSGRLNEQFF.

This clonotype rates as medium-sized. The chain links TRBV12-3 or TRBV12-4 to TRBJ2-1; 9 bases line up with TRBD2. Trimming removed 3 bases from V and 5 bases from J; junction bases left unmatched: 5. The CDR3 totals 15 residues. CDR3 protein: CASSFRTSANNEQFF. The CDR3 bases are TGTGCCAGCAGTTTTCGGACTAGCGCTAACAATGAGCAGTTCTTC.

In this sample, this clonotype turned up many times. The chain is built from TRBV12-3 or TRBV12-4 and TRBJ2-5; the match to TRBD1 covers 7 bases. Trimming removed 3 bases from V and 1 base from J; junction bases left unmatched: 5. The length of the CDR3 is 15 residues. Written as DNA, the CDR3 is TGTGCCAGCAGTTTTATTGGGACAGTCCAAGAGACCCAGTACTTC. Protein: CASSFIGTVQETQYF.

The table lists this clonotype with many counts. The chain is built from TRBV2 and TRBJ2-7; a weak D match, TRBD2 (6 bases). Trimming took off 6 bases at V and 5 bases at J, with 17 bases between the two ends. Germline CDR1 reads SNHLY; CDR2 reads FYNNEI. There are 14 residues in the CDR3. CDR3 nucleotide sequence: TGTGCCAGCAGGGGCGGGATAGGCGGGGACGAGCAGTACTTC. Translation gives CASRGGIGGDEQYF.

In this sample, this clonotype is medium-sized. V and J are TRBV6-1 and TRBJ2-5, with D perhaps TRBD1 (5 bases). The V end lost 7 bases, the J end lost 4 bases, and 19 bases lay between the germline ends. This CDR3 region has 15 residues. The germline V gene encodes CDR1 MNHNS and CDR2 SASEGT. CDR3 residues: CASTEGGRVGETQYF. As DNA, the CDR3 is TGTGCCAGCACCGAAGGCGGCAGGGTAGGAGAGACCCAGTACTTC.

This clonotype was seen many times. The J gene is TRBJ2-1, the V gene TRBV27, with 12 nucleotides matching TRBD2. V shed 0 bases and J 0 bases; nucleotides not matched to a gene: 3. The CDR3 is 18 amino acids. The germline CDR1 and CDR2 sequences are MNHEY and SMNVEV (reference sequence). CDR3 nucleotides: TGTGCCAGCAGTTTATCGTCTAGCGGGAGGGCCTCCTACAATGAGCAGTTCTTC. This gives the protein CASSLSSSGRASYNEQFF.

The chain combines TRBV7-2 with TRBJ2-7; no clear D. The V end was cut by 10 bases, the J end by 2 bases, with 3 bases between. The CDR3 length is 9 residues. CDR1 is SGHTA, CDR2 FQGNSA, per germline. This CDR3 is CANPYEQYF. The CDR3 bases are TGTGCCAATCCCTACGAGCAGTACTTC.

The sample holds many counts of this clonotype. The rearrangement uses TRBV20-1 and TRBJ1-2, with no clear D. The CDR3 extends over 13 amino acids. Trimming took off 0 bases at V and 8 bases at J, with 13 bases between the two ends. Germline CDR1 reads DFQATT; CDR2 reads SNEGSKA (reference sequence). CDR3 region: CSARDQPLWGYTF. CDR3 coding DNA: TGCAGTGCTAGAGATCAACCCCTTTGGGGCTACACCTTC.

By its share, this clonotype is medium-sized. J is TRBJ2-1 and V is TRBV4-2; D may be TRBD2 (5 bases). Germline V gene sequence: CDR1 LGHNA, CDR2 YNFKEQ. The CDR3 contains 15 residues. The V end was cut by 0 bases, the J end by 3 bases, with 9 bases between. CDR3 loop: CASSQDRTSYNEQFF. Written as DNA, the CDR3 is TGTGCCAGCAGCCAAGACCGTACTAGCTACAATGAGCAGTTCTTC.

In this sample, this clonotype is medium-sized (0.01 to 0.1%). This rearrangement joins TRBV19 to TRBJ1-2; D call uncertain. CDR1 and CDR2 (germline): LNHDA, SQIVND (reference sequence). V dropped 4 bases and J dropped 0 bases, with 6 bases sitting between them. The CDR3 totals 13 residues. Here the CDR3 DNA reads TGTGCCAGTAGTAGAGAAGCTAACTATGGCTACACCTTC. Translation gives CASSREANYGYTF.

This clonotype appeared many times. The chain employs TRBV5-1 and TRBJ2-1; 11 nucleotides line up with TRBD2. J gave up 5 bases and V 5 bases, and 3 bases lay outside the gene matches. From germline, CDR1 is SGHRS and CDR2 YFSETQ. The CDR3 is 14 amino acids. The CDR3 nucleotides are TGCGCCAGCAGACTAGCGGGAGCGGACAATGAGCAGTTCTTC. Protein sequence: CASRLAGADNEQFF. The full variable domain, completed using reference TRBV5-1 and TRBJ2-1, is KAGVTQTPRYLIKTRGQQVTLSCSPISGHRSVSWYQQTPGQGLQFLFEYFSETQRNKGNFPGRFSGRQFSNSRSEMNVSTLELGDSALYLCASRLAGADNEQFFGPGTRLTVL.

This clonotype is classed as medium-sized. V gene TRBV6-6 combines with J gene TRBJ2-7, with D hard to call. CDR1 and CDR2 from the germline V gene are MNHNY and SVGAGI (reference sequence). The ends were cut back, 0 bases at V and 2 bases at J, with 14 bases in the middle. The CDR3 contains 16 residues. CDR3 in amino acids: CASSYSFSGSPYEQYF. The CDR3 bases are TGTGCCAGCAGTTACTCCTTTTCCGGCAGCCCCTACGAGCAGTACTTC.

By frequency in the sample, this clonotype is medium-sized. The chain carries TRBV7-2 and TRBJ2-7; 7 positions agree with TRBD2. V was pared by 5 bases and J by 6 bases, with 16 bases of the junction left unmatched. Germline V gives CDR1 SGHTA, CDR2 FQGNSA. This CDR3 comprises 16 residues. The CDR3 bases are TGTGCCAGCAGCCCGCGAGGCAGCGGGGTACCTTCCGAGCAGTACTTC. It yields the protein CASSPRGSGVPSEQYF.

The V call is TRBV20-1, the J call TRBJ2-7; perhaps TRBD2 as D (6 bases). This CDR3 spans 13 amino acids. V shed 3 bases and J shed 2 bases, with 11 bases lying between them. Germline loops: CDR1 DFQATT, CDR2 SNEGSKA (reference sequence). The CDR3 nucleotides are TGCAGTGCTAGCCGCGGGACTCCCTACGAGCAGTACTTC. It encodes CSASRGTPYEQYF.

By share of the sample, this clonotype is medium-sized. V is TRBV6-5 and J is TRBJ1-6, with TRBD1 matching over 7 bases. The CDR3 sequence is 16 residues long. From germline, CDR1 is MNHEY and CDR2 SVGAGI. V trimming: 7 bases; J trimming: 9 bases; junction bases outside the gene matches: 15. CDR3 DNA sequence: TGTGCCAGCAAAAACAGGGGAGGGGTAACGGGTTCACCCCTCCACTTT. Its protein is CASKNRGGVTGSPLHF.

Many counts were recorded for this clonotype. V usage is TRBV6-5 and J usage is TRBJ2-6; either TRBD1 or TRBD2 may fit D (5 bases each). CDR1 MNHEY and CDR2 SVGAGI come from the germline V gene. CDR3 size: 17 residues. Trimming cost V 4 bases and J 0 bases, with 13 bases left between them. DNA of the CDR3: TGTGCCAGCAGTTGGGGGTTGAGGCACTCTGGGGCCAACGTCCTGACTTTC. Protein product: CASSWGLRHSGANVLTF.